The 24 T cell receptor beta chains below come from one sample, sequenced in a study of graft-versus-host responses after intestinal transplantation. Produced via immunoSEQ multiplex PCR; TCRdb's table is partial and in-frame only. The table includes some 140,000 clones, about nine tenths detected once. No antigen has been identified for these receptors. Sequences were derived from unstimulated CD4+ T cells sorted from spleen or lymph node cells, sampled before intestinal transplant. These receptors originate from a human donor who received an intestinal transplant.

This clone was observed once. V usage is TRBV6-6 and J usage is TRBJ2-1; 14 bases align to TRBD2. Unmatched junction bases numbered 2, after V lost 1 base and J lost 6 bases. Germline CDR1 MNHNY, CDR2 SVGAGI (reference sequence). The CDR3 spans 16 residues. The CDR3 region is CASSYLGLAGANEQFF. The CDR3, as DNA: TGTGCCAGCAGTTACTTGGGACTAGCGGGAGCCAATGAGCAGTTCTTC.

This clone was detected once. The chain employs TRBV28 and TRBJ1-2; D is possibly TRBD1 (6 bases). With 3 bases removed from V and 5 bases from J, the gap between germline ends came to 13 bases. Germline V lookup: CDR1 MDHEN, CDR2 SYDVKM. The CDR3 covers 14 residues. In DNA form, the CDR3 reads TGTGCCAGCAGTTTCCCGGGGGCGTGGTATGGCTACACCTTC. It translates to CASSFPGAWYGYTF.

V gene TRBV7-3 combines with J gene TRBJ2-1; D call uncertain. CDR3 length equals 15 residues. The V and J ends lost 2 bases and 4 bases respectively, with 12 bases between them. The germline V gene has CDR1 SGHTA and CDR2 FQGTGA. DNA of the CDR3: TGTGCCAGCAGCTTAGATCTGTTACCATACAATGAGCAGTTCTTC. Translation: CASSLDLLPYNEQFF. The full variable domain, in which reference TRBV7-3 and TRBJ2-1 provide the parts outside the CDR3, is GAGVSQTPSNKVTEKGKYVELRCDPISGHTALYWYRQSLGQGPEFLIYFQGTGAADDSGLPNDRFFAVRPEGSVSTLKIQRTERGDSAVYLCASSLDLLPYNEQFFGPGTRLTVL.

The chain uses TRBV10-2 and TRBJ2-7, with 12 bases that match TRBD2. CDR3 length equals 16 residues. With V trimmed by 0 bases and J by 5 bases, 5 bases remained unmatched. Germline CDR1 and CDR2: WSHSY and SAAADI. CDR3 nucleotide sequence: TGCGCCAGCAGTGAGTCCCCTAGCGGGAGGGCCGACGAGCAGTACTTC. Protein: CASSESPSGRADEQYF.

This chain uses TRBV14 with TRBJ2-7; TRBD1 matches 11 bases. The germline gives CDR1 SGHDN, CDR2 FVKESK. The CDR3 spans 16 residues. V shed 1 base, J shed 3 bases, and the junction held 5 bases outside the gene matches. The DNA of the CDR3 is TGTGCCAGCAGCCAAGCCTGGGGGACAGGGGGCTACGAGCAGTACTTC. Translating gives CASSQAWGTGGYEQYF.

The rearrangement uses TRBV7-2 and TRBJ2-3, with 7 bases aligning to TRBD1. This CDR3 has 15 residues. The germline V gene encodes CDR1 SGHTA and CDR2 FQGNSA. The ends lost 1 base at V and 4 bases at J; junction bases unmatched: 5. This CDR3 reads CASSLEGAGADTQYF. CDR3 DNA: TGTGCCAGCAGCTTAGAGGGGGCAGGCGCAGATACGCAGTATTTT.

J is TRBJ2-7 and V is TRBV18, with D maybe TRBD1 (5 bases). Germline values: CDR1 KGHSH, CDR2 LQKENI. CDR3 size: 13 residues. Trimming stripped 2 bases from V and 5 bases from J, with 10 bases between. The CDR3 bases are TGTGCCAGCTCACCAGGGGCTGGCAACGAGCAGTACTTC. Its protein is CASSPGAGNEQYF. The full variable domain, with the rest looked up from reference TRBV18 and TRBJ2-7, is NAGVMQNPRHLVRRRGQEARLRCSPMKGHSHVYWYRQLPEEGLKFMVYLQKENIIDESGMPKERFSAEFPKEGPSILRIQQVVRGDSAAYFCASSPGAGNEQYFGPGTRLTVT.

The chain employs TRBV5-5 and TRBJ1-4; D uncertain. V gave up 2 bases and J gave up 11 bases, with 10 bases separating them. CDR1 SGHKS and CDR2 YYEKEE come from the germline V gene (reference sequence). The CDR3 runs 12 residues. The chain's CDR3 is CASSLNTDKLFF. CDR3 sequence (DNA): TGTGCCAGCAGCTTAAACACAGACAAACTGTTTTTT. Complete variable domain (other parts from reference TRBV5-5 and TRBJ1-4): DAGVTQSPTHLIKTRGQQVTLRCSPISGHKSVSWYQQVLGQGPQFIFQYYEKEERGRGNFPDRFSARQFPNYSSELNVNALLLGDSALYLCASSLNTDKLFFGSGTQLSVL.

V gene TRBV19 combines with J gene TRBJ2-5; 11 bases map to TRBD2. The CDR3 is 13 residues long. Germline CDR1 is LNHDA and CDR2 is SQIVND (reference sequence). With V trimmed by 9 bases and J by 5 bases, 5 bases remained unmatched. DNA of the CDR3: TGTGCCAGCGGGACTAGCGGTTTCGAGACCCAGTACTTC. It specifies CASGTSGFETQYF.

This chain connects TRBV9 to TRBJ2-6; D remains unclear. The germline V gene has CDR1 SGDLS and CDR2 YYNGEE. The V end lost 4 bases, the J end lost 1 base, and 6 bases lay between the germline ends. The CDR3 is 14 residues long. CDR3 amino acids: CASSWSSGANVLTF. In DNA form, the CDR3 reads TGTGCCAGCAGCTGGAGTTCTGGGGCCAACGTCCTGACTTTC. Looking up the rest from reference TRBV9 and TRBJ2-6 gives the full variable domain: DSGVTQTPKHLITATGQRVTLRCSPRSGDLSVYWYQQSLDQGLQFLIQYYNGEERAKGNILERFSAQQFPDLHSELNLSSLELGDSALYFCASSWSSGANVLTFGAGSRLTVL.

The chain is built from TRBV4-2 and TRBJ2-2; 12 bases are shared with TRBD2. Per germline, CDR1 LGHNA and CDR2 YNFKEQ. The CDR3 runs to 18 residues. Trimming removed 0 bases from V and 7 bases from J; junction bases left unmatched: 9. The CDR3 spells CASSQDQASGRGVGELFF. In nucleotides, the CDR3 is TGTGCCAGCAGCCAAGATCAGGCTAGCGGGAGGGGTGTCGGGGAGCTGTTTTTT.

The rearrangement links TRBV6-6 to TRBJ2-3; D is undetermined. The CDR3 contains 15 residues. CDR1 and CDR2 (germline): MNHNY, SVGAGI (reference sequence). V lost 5 bases and J 1 base, leaving 13 bases between the germline ends. The CDR3 reads CASSLTGGGTDTQYF. CDR3 nucleotides: TGTGCCAGCAGTCTGACGGGTGGGGGCACAGATACGCAGTATTTT.

V is TRBV6-6 and J is TRBJ1-1, with a tentative D call TRBD1 (5 bases). V gave up 2 bases and J gave up 3 bases, with 13 bases separating them. The CDR3 length is 15 residues. From germline, CDR1 is MNHNY and CDR2 SVGAGI (reference sequence). The CDR3 region has the DNA TGTGCCAGCAGTTACGGCGGGGGTAGGGACACTGAAGCTTTCTTT. It specifies CASSYGGGRDTEAFF.

This clone was seen a few times. The chain combines TRBV29-1 with TRBJ2-5; no definite D call. The CDR3 consists of 11 residues. The germline V gene has CDR1 SQVTM and CDR2 ANQGSEA. V lost 8 bases, J lost 3 bases, and 10 bases lay in between. The CDR3, as DNA: TGCAGCTTCGCAGCCGAAGAGACCCAGTACTTC. Translation: CSFAAEETQYF.

CDR3 DNA sequence: TGTGCCAGCGGGGGGGAGGGTACCTACGAGCAGTACTTC. It specifies CASGGEGTYEQYF. This sequence joins TRBV28 and TRBJ2-5; TRBD2 aligns across 7 bases. The DNA end favors TRBJ2-7, so the J call may be wrong. Germline V gene lookup returns CDR1 MDHEN and CDR2 SYDVKM. The CDR3 totals 13 residues.

J is TRBJ2-5 and V is TRBV6-1; tentatively, D is TRBD2 (6 bases). V lost 2 bases, J lost 3 bases, and 13 bases lay in between. Per the germline V gene, CDR1 is MNHNS and CDR2 is SASEGT. The CDR3 runs 15 residues. The CDR3 nucleotides read TGTGCCAGCAGTGAATGGCCAGGGAGGAAAGAGACCCAGTACTTC. Protein product: CASSEWPGRKETQYF.

J is TRBJ1-2 and V is TRBV19, with D uncertain. V dropped 2 bases and J dropped 3 bases, with 7 bases sitting between them. CDR1 is LNHDA, CDR2 SQIVND, per germline (reference sequence). This CDR3 has 13 amino acids. The CDR3 here is CASSIQADYGYTF. The CDR3 coding sequence is TGTGCCAGTAGTATACAGGCCGACTATGGCTACACCTTC.

The chain links TRBV28 to TRBJ2-7; TRBD2 aligns across 8 bases. Trimming at V came to 2 bases and at J to 5 bases, leaving 20 bases not matched to a gene. This CDR3 contains 19 residues. Per germline, CDR1 MDHEN and CDR2 SYDVKM. CDR3 sequence reads: CASSLRWGGSGSVRNEQYF. The CDR3 nucleotides read TGTGCCAGCAGTTTAAGGTGGGGGGGGAGCGGGAGTGTTCGGAACGAGCAGTACTTC.

This clone has only one observation. The V gene is TRBV7-3, the J gene TRBJ1-6, with a possible D match to TRBD1 (5 bases). Trimming stripped 4 bases from V and 7 bases from J, with 14 bases between. The CDR3 runs to 15 residues. CDR1 and CDR2 from the germline V gene are SGHTA and FQGTGA. CDR3 bases: TGTGCCAGCAGCTGGGGCCGGGCCGAGAATTCACCCCTCCACTTT. It specifies CASSWGRAENSPLHF.

The chain links TRBV29-1 to TRBJ2-3; possibly TRBD1 or TRBD2 for D (5 bases each). This CDR3 region has 11 residues. Trimming shortened V by 6 bases and J by 6 bases, and 10 bases separated the two germline ends. Per the germline V gene, CDR1 is SQVTM and CDR2 is ANQGSEA. The DNA for the CDR3 is TGCAGCGTGGGGGATTCTGATACGCAGTATTTT. Translation: CSVGDSDTQYF.

The CDR3 sequence: CASSPRTPGTEAFF. CDR3 DNA sequence: TGTGCCAGCAGCCCCCGGACCCCGGGCACTGAAGCTTTCTTT. The chain links TRBV9 to TRBJ1-1, with D uncertain. In germline, CDR1 is SGDLS, CDR2 YYNGEE. This CDR3 is 14 amino acids long. Trimming pared 4 bases from V and 4 bases from J, leaving 14 bases between.

J is TRBJ2-7 and V is TRBV6-1; 7 bases are shared with TRBD1. The CDR3 is 15 residues long. V trimming: 3 bases; J trimming: 3 bases; junction bases outside the gene matches: 8. Germline-derived CDR1 and CDR2 are MNHNS and SASEGT. CDR3 loop: CASSDLPGGVYEQYF. CDR3 sequence (DNA): TGTGCCAGCAGTGACCTCCCAGGGGGTGTCTACGAGCAGTACTTC.

This clone was observed once. The rearrangement uses TRBV7-9 and TRBJ2-4, with D possibly TRBD1 on 5 matching bases. With 6 bases removed from V and 8 bases from J, the gap between germline ends came to 14 bases. CDR3 size: 13 residues. The germline gives CDR1 SEHNR, CDR2 FQNEAQ (reference sequence). The CDR3: CASSFRTNDIQYF. In nucleotides, the CDR3 is TGTGCCAGCAGTTTCAGGACAAACGACATTCAGTACTTC.

This clone was detected once. The rearrangement links TRBV28 to TRBJ2-5; TRBD1 is a possible D gene (6 bases). Germline V gene sequence: CDR1 MDHEN, CDR2 SYDVKM. The CDR3 covers 18 residues. The ends were cut back, 6 bases at V and 0 bases at J, with 23 bases in the middle. The chain's CDR3 is CASSLLSLYDRNQETQYF. In DNA form, the CDR3 reads TGTGCCAGCAGCCTTCTCTCCCTATACGACAGGAACCAAGAGACCCAGTACTTC.